The T cell receptor (beta chain) described here comes from a study of patients and donors after allogeneic stem cell transplantation (dated by TCRdb to the early 2020s). Library preparation employed RT-PCR. Sequencing took place on a NextSeq 550. Using fastp at Q25 and MiXCR, TCRdb reprocessed the public reads and kept productive beta chains. Each record represents a unique CDR3 protein, reported with the most common genes and DNA among its rows. The sample contains approximately 220,000 distinct CDR3 sequences, less than 50% of them found a single time. Jointly, the top ten make up more than 9% of the sample. For this clonotype: No antigen is known for it. Base-call qualities are not available, and no considerably larger clone is one nucleotide away.

Input material: blood, either unsorted or a sorted T cell fraction (not recorded which). The receptor's source is a human donor who was either an allogeneic HSCT recipient or a stem cell or donor lymphocyte infusion donor (not recorded which). It is not recorded whose cells these are; they may come from a transplant donor.

The sequenced DNA: TGTGCCACCAGCAGAGACAGGGTAAGCGAGCAGTTCTTC. It translates as CATSRDRVSEQFF. The chain employs TRBV15 and TRBJ2-1; TRBD1 is possibly the D segment (5 matching bases). Inclusive of the bounding cysteine and phenylalanine, the CDR3 is 13 residues long. The sequence is cut down to CDR3 DNA, 39 bases in frame from base 1. V is pared back by 0 bases and J by 10 bases, with 10 bases lying between the germline termini. The germline V gene (reference sequence) specifies LNHNV as CDR1 and YYDKDF as CDR2.